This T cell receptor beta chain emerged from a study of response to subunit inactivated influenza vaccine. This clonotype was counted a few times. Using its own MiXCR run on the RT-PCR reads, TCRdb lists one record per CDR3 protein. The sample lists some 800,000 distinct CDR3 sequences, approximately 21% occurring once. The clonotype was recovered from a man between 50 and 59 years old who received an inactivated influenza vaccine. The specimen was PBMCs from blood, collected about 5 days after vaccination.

The CDR3 DNA is TGTGCCAGCAGTGGAAGACAGGGGTACGAGCAGTACTTC. Its translation is CASSGRQGYEQYF. This chain uses TRBV6-1 with TRBJ2-7, with TRBD1 matching 8 bases. Germline V gene lookup returns CDR1 MNHNS and CDR2 SASEGT. V trimming: 4 bases; J trimming: 4 bases; junction bases outside the gene matches: 3. This CDR3 has 13 amino acids.